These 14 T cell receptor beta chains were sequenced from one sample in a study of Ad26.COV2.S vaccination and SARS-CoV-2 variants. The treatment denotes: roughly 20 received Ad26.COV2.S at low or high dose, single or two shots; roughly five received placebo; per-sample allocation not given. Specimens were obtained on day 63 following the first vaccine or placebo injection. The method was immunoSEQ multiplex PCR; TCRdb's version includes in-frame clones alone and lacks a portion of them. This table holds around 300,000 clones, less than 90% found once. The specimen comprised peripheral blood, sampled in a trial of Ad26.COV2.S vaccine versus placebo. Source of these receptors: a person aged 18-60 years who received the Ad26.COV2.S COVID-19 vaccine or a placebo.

The CDR3: CASGFEGNTGELFF. The DNA for the CDR3 is TGTGCTAGTGGTTTCGAAGGGAACACCGGGGAGCTGTTTTTT. The rearrangement links TRBV12-5 to TRBJ2-2; no firm D call. The CDR3 consists of 14 residues. The V gene lost 3 bases and the J gene lost 1 base, with 6 bases spanning the gap. Germline assignment: CDR1 LGHNT and CDR2 FRNRAP.

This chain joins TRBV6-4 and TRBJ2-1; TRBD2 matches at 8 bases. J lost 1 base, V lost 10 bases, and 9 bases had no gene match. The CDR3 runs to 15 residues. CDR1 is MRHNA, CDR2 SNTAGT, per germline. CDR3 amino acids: CATQAGEPSYNEQFF. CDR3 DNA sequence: TGTGCCACCCAAGCGGGGGAACCTTCCTACAATGAGCAGTTCTTC.

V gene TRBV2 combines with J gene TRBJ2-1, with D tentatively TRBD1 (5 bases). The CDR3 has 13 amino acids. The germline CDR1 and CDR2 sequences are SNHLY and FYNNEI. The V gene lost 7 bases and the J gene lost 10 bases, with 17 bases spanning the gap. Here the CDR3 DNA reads TGTGCCAGCATGACAGAGGTTCGAGTCGAGCAGTTCTTC. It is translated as CASMTEVRVEQFF.

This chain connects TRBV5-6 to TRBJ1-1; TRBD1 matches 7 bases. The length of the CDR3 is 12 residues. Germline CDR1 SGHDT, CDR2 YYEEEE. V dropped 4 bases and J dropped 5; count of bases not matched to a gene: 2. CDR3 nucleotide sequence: TGTGCCAGCAGCCCAGGGGGGACTGAAGCTTTCTTT. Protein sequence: CASSPGGTEAFF.

Here the CDR3 reads CASSYSPGNQETQYF. CDR3 in DNA: TGTGCCAGCAGTTACTCTCCAGGGAATCAAGAGACCCAGTACTTC. The chain couples TRBV6-6 to TRBJ2-5; perhaps TRBD1 as D (5 bases). The V gene lost 0 bases and the J gene lost 2 bases, with 10 bases spanning the gap. The CDR3 loop spans 15 amino acids. Per the germline V gene, CDR1 is MNHNY and CDR2 is SVGAGI (reference sequence).

The CDR3 nucleotides read TGTGCCAGCAGTTTATATGTGGGTATGAGTGCTTTCTTT. It yields the protein CASSLYVGMSAFF. The V and J genes are TRBV28 and TRBJ1-1; D is undetermined. V was pared by 1 base and J by 11 bases, with 14 bases between. The CDR3 consists of 13 residues. The germline gives CDR1 MDHEN, CDR2 SYDVKM.

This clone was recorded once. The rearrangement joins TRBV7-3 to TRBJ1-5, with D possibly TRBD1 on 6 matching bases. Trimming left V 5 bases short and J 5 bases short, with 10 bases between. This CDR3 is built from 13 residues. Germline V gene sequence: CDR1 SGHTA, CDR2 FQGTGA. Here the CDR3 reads CASSARQDQPQHF. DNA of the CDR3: TGTGCCAGCAGCGCCCGACAGGATCAGCCCCAGCATTTT.

CDR3 nucleotides: TGTGCCAGTAGTATAGATCTGAACACTGAAGCTTTCTTT. Protein: CASSIDLNTEAFF. This rearrangement joins TRBV19 to TRBJ1-1; D not resolved. Trimming cost V 0 bases and J 0 bases, with 2 bases left between them. Germline V gene data show CDR1 as LNHDA and CDR2 as SQIVND (reference sequence). This CDR3 contains 13 residues. The whole variable domain, filled in from reference TRBV19 and TRBJ1-1, reads DGGITQSPKYLFRKEGQNVTLSCEQNLNHDAMYWYRQDPGQGLRLIYYSQIVNDFQKGDIAEGYSVSREKKESFPLTVTSAQKNPTAFYLCASSIDLNTEAFFGQGTRLTVV.

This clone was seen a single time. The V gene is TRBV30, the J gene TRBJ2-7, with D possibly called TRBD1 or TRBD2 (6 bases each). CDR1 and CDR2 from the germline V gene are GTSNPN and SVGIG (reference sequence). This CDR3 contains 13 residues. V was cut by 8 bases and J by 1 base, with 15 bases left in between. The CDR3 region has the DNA TGTGCCCGGACGGGGGCAGGGTCCTACGAGCAGTACTTC. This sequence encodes CARTGAGSYEQYF.

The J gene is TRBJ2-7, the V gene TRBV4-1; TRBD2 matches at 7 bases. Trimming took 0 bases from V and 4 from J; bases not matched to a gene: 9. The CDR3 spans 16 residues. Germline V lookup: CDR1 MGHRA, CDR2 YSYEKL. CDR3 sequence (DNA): TGCGCCAGCAGCCAAGATGGAGCGGGAAGGATGTACGAGCAGTACTTC. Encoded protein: CASSQDGAGRMYEQYF.

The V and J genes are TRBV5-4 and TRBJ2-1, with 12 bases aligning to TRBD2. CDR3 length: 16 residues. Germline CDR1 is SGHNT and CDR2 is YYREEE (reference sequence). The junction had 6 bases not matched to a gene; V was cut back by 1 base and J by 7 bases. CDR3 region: CASSLKKTSGGNEQFF. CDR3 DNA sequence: TGTGCCAGCAGCTTGAAGAAGACTAGCGGGGGAAATGAGCAGTTCTTC.

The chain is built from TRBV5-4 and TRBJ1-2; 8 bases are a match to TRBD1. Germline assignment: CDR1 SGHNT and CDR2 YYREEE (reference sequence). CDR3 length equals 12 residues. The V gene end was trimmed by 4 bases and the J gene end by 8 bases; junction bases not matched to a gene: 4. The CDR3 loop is CASSVQGGGYTF. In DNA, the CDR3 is TGTGCCAGCAGCGTACAGGGGGGAGGCTACACCTTC.

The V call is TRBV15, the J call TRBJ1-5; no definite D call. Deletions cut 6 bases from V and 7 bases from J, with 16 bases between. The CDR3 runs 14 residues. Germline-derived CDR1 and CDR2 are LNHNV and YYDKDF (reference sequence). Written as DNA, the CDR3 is TGTGCCACCAGGAAGAGCCTTGAAGGACAGCCCCAGCATTTT. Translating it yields CATRKSLEGQPQHF.

The chain's CDR3 is CASSQELYGYTF. The CDR3 nucleotides are TGTGCCAGCAGCCAAGAATTGTATGGCTACACCTTC. J is TRBJ1-2 and V is TRBV4-2; D ambiguous. Trimming pared 0 bases from V and 5 bases from J, leaving 4 bases between. This CDR3 spans 12 amino acids. Germline V gene lookup returns CDR1 LGHNA and CDR2 YNFKEQ.